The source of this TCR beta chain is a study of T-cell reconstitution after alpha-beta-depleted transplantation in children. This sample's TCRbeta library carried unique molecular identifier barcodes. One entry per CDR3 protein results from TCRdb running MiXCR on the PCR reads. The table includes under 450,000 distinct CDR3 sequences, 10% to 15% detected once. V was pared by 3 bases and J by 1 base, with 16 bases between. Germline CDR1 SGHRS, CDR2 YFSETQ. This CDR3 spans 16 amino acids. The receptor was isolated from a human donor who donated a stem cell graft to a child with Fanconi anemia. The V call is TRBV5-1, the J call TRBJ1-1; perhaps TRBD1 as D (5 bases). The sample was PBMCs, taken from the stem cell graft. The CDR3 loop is CASSSRSGTANTEAFF. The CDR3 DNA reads TGCGCCAGCAGCTCGCGATCCGGGACGGCGAACACTGAAGCTTTCTTT.